These 20 T cell receptor beta chains were all obtained from the same sample, sequenced in a study of blood T cell repertoires in COVID-19 (dated by TCRdb to the early 2020s). The library was obtained by the immunoSEQ multiplex PCR assay. TCRdb re-hosts the immuneACCESS table, in-frame sequences only. Its copies lack some clones; in the studies checked, an unresolved V gene accounts for under half of them, and the cause for the rest is not known. This sample is represented by some 80,000 clones; 70% to 90% of them were singletons. The biggest ten clones account for roughly 5% of the sample. The sample comprised peripheral blood. The receptors originated from a woman aged 80 or older with active or convalescent COVID-19.

This clone is a singleton in its sample. This chain links TRBV6-5 with TRBJ2-7; 10 bases fit TRBD1. The CDR3 has 14 amino acids. The V and J ends lost 2 bases and 6 bases, in that order; junction bases with no gene match: 4. Germline V gene sequence: CDR1 MNHEY, CDR2 SVGAGI. CDR3 sequence: CASSYRGQGGEQYF. CDR3 nucleotides: TGTGCCAGCAGTTACAGAGGACAGGGGGGCGAGCAGTACTTC.

The rearrangement links TRBV29-1 to TRBJ2-3; 7 bases fit TRBD2. Germline V gives CDR1 SQVTM, CDR2 ANQGSEA. The CDR3 spans 13 residues. Losses at the gene ends were 8 bases for V and 5 bases for J; bases not matched to a gene: 10. The CDR3 is CSSAGGTGDTQYF. CDR3 sequence (DNA): TGCAGCTCGGCCGGGGGGACCGGAGATACGCAGTATTTT.

The V gene is TRBV5-1, the J gene TRBJ2-7; 10 bases are shared with TRBD2. With V trimmed by 3 bases and J by 6 bases, 6 bases remained unmatched. This CDR3 is built from 14 residues. Germline V gene lookup returns CDR1 SGHRS and CDR2 YFSETQ. This CDR3 reads CASSSSGSGTEQYF. CDR3 DNA: TGCGCCAGCAGCTCTAGCGGGAGTGGGACCGAGCAGTACTTC. The variable domain in full, with the rest retrieved from reference TRBV5-1 and TRBJ2-7, is KAGVTQTPRYLIKTRGQQVTLSCSPISGHRSVSWYQQTPGQGLQFLFEYFSETQRNKGNFPGRFSGRQFSNSRSEMNVSTLELGDSALYLCASSSSGSGTEQYFGPGTRLTVT.

The chain has TRBV29-1 and TRBJ1-2, with no clear D. Trimming took 5 bases from V and 4 from J, leaving 8 bases between them. Germline V gene lookup returns CDR1 SQVTM and CDR2 ANQGSEA. The CDR3 sequence is 11 residues long. For the CDR3, the DNA is TGCAGCGTTCCACATGTCTATGGCTACACCTTC. Its protein product is CSVPHVYGYTF.

The J gene is TRBJ2-3, the V gene TRBV28; no clear D. CDR1 is MDHEN, CDR2 SYDVKM, per germline. This CDR3 has 13 amino acids. V lost 2 bases to trimming and J lost 6 bases, with 9 bases between them. The CDR3: CASSLPTLDTQYF. For the CDR3, the DNA is TGTGCCAGCAGTTTACCGACTCTGGATACGCAGTATTTT.

The chain recombines TRBV5-1 with TRBJ2-4; D is uncertain. CDR3 length: 17 amino acids. Trimming cost V 0 bases and J 2 bases, with 15 bases left between them. The germline gives CDR1 SGHRS, CDR2 YFSETQ. The CDR3 loop reads CASSLALDGLTKNIQYF. In DNA, the CDR3 is TGCGCCAGCAGCTTGGCCCTGGATGGGCTTACCAAAAACATTCAGTACTTC.

The chain is built from TRBV11-3 and TRBJ2-1; D is possibly TRBD1 (7 bases). Germline CDR1 reads SGHNT; CDR2 reads YENEEA. The CDR3 runs to 15 residues. Deletions cut 1 base from V and 2 bases from J, with 9 bases between. The CDR3, as DNA: TGTGCCAGCAGCTTAGGCGGGACAGCCTACAATGAGCAGTTCTTC. Protein sequence: CASSLGGTAYNEQFF.

The rearrangement links TRBV7-3 to TRBJ2-3; D gene unclear. V was trimmed by 4 bases and J by 5 bases, leaving 7 bases between them. The CDR3 has 12 residues. The germline V gene has CDR1 SGHTA and CDR2 FQGTGA. CDR3 DNA: TGTGCCAGCAGCTCTGCCGGAGATACGCAGTATTTT. Translating gives CASSSAGDTQYF.

The V and J genes are TRBV6-5 and TRBJ2-2; D is perhaps TRBD2 (6 bases). The germline V and J ends were trimmed by 6 bases and 4 bases, with 9 bases remaining between them. This CDR3 comprises 13 residues. Germline V gives CDR1 MNHEY, CDR2 SVGAGI. DNA of the CDR3: TGTGCCAGCAGCTTGCGGGGCACCGGGGAGCTGTTTTTT. This translates into CASSLRGTGELFF.

V and J are TRBV18 and TRBJ2-7; D may be TRBD1 (6 bases). CDR1 KGHSH and CDR2 LQKENI come from the germline V gene. The CDR3 length is 14 residues. The germline V and J ends were trimmed by 3 bases and 5 bases, with 14 bases remaining between them. The CDR3 nucleotides are TGTGCCAGCTCACCGACACAGGGTCGGAACGAGCAGTACTTC. This gives the protein CASSPTQGRNEQYF.

This rearrangement joins TRBV6-6 to TRBJ1-2, with 7 bases that match TRBD1. CDR1 and CDR2 (germline): MNHNY, SVGAGI (reference sequence). Unmatched junction bases numbered 5, after V lost 5 bases and J lost 2 bases. The CDR3 covers 14 residues. Here the CDR3 reads CASSLLDRNYGYTF. CDR3 in DNA: TGTGCCAGCAGTCTACTGGACAGGAACTATGGCTACACCTTC.

This clone was observed once. In DNA, the CDR3 is TGTGCCAGCAGCTTAAGGTCGGGGGGACTTAGCACAGATACGCAGTATTTT. Translation gives CASSLRSGGLSTDTQYF. The J gene is TRBJ2-3, the V gene TRBV7-2; the match to TRBD2 covers 7 bases. V gave up 2 bases and J gave up 0 bases; unmatched junction bases: 8. CDR1 and CDR2 from the germline V gene are SGHTA and FQGNSA. This CDR3 comprises 17 residues.

This rearrangement joins TRBV19 to TRBJ1-1; no firm D call. Germline V lookup: CDR1 LNHDA, CDR2 SQIVND (reference sequence). The V gene lost 5 bases and the J gene lost 0 bases, with 13 bases spanning the gap. This CDR3 spans 15 amino acids. DNA for the CDR3: TGTGCCAGTAGTTCCCGGGTTTGGATGAACACTGAAGCTTTCTTT. Residues: CASSSRVWMNTEAFF.

The chain carries TRBV18 and TRBJ1-5, with 7 nucleotides matching TRBD1. The CDR3 covers 16 residues. From germline, CDR1 is KGHSH and CDR2 LQKENI. With 5 bases clipped from V and 7 bases from J, the junction kept 14 bases outside the gene matches. CDR3 sequence (DNA): TGTGCCAGCTCAACTTCGACAGGGCTGGCGGGGCAGCCCCAGCATTTT. This translates into CASSTSTGLAGQPQHF.

V usage is TRBV7-2 and J usage is TRBJ2-7, with 14 bases matching TRBD2. The V gene's germline CDR1 is SGHTA and CDR2 FQGNSA. The CDR3 runs 15 residues. The V segment lost 6 bases and the J segment 4 bases; nucleotides outside the gene matches: 5. CDR3 sequence (DNA): TGTGCCAGCAGTGAGGGACTAGCGGGGGTTTACGAGCAGTACTTC. Encoded protein: CASSEGLAGVYEQYF. The variable domain in full, with the rest retrieved from reference TRBV7-2 and TRBJ2-7, is GAGVSQSPSNKVTEKGKDVELRCDPISGHTALYWYRQSLGQGLEFLIYFQGNSAPDKSGLPSDRFSAERTGGSVSTLTIQRTQQEDSAVYLCASSEGLAGVYEQYFGPGTRLTVT.

This clone came up a few times. The chain joins TRBV25-1 to TRBJ1-6; 8 bases line up with TRBD1. The ends lost 6 bases at V and 7 bases at J; junction bases unmatched: 5. From germline, CDR1 is MGHDK and CDR2 SYGVNS. CDR3 size: 14 residues. DNA for the CDR3: TGTGCCAGCAGAGGACAGGGCGGGAATTCACCCCTCCACTTT. Amino acids: CASRGQGGNSPLHF. The whole variable domain, remainder taken from reference TRBV25-1 and TRBJ1-6, is EADIYQTPRYLVIGTGKKITLECSQTMGHDKMYWYQQDPGMELHLIHYSYGVNSTEKGDLSSESTVSRIRTEHFPLTLESARPSHTSQYLCASRGQGGNSPLHFGNGTRLTVT.

The rearrangement joins TRBV7-9 to TRBJ2-3; 12 bases agree with TRBD2. This CDR3 is 15 amino acids long. Germline lookup yields CDR1 SEHNR and CDR2 FQNEAQ (reference sequence). V was pared by 7 bases and J by 7 bases, with 9 bases of the junction left unmatched. The CDR3 DNA is TGTGCCAGCACCGTGACTAGCGGGAGATGGAATACGCAGTATTTT. This encodes CASTVTSGRWNTQYF.

CDR3 in amino acids: CASSDRGPSEAFF. In nucleotides, the CDR3 is TGTGCCAGCAGCGACAGGGGGCCGTCTGAAGCTTTCTTT. This sequence joins TRBV3-1 (or the pseudogene TRBV3-2) and TRBJ1-1; 10 nucleotides match TRBD1. The V and J ends lost 5 bases and 6 bases, in that order; junction bases with no gene match: 3. This CDR3 has 13 amino acids. Germline lookup yields CDR1 LGHDT and CDR2 YNNKEL (reference sequence).

The chain uses TRBV4-3 and TRBJ2-3; D is unclear. V lost 0 bases to trimming and J lost 0 bases, with 10 bases between them. This CDR3 is built from 16 residues. Germline CDR1 and CDR2: LGHNA and YSLEER. CDR3 nucleotide sequence: TGCGCCAGCAGCCAAGACCAGGCCTCTAGCACAGATACGCAGTATTTT. This codes for CASSQDQASSTDTQYF.

The chain uses TRBV27 and TRBJ2-1, with 13 bases aligning to TRBD2. This CDR3 has 16 amino acids. The germline V gene encodes CDR1 MNHEY and CDR2 SMNVEV (reference sequence). V lost 2 bases and J lost 6; bases outside the gene matches: 4. CDR3 bases: TGTGCCAGCAGTTTAATAGGACTAGCGGGAGTCAATGAGCAGTTCTTC. Translated, it gives CASSLIGLAGVNEQFF.